This is a list of T cell receptor beta chains from one sample in a study of spatial heterogeneity in lung cancer. Each CDR3 protein is one row after TCRdb ran MiXCR on the 5' RACE reads. Of roughly 40,000 distinct CDR3 sequences in the sample, nearly 7% were seen once. The sequenced sample was PBMCs, obtained at surgery. The receptors were sampled from a female donor with early-stage non-small cell lung cancer. The CDR3 runs from the conserved cysteine through the conserved F or W. A D gene is named only where the DNA matches it firmly. Only some rows state a clone size, as once, few, many or a class for expanded clones.

D | J | size | V | CDR3 | DNA
TRBD2 | TRBJ2-3 | NA | TRBV14 | CASSQPRSSGGKDTQYF | TGTGCCAGCAGCCAACCGCGGTCTAGCGGGGGAAAAGATACGCAGTATTTT
TRBD2 | TRBJ2-1 | few | TRBV18 | CASSPGSGSSYNEQFF | TGTGCCAGCTCACCAGGGAGCGGGAGCTCCTACAATGAGCAGTTCTTC
NA | TRBJ2-3 | NA | TRBV24-1 | CATSRRGLSTDTQYF | TGTGCCACCAGTCGTAGGGGATTAAGCACAGATACGCAGTATTTT
TRBD1 | TRBJ2-5 | many | TRBV29-1 | CSGQGAEETQYF | TGCAGCGGACAGGGGGCTGAGGAGACCCAGTACTTC
NA | TRBJ1-2 | many | TRBV12-3/TRBV12-4 | CASSFYNSGKNYGYTF | TGTGCCAGCAGTTTTTATAATTCCGGGAAGAATTATGGCTACACCTTC
TRBD2 | TRBJ2-3 | NA | TRBV15 | CATSRRTRSSTDTQYF | TGTGCCACCAGCAGGAGGACTAGATCTAGCACAGATACGCAGTATTTT
TRBD1 | TRBJ1-1 | medium-sized | TRBV12-3/TRBV12-4 | CASSDREGTEAFF | TGTGCCAGCAGCGACAGGGAGGGCACTGAAGCTTTCTTT
TRBD1 | TRBJ1-1 | many | TRBV6-5 | CASWYETGSTEAFF | TGTGCCAGCTGGTATGAGACAGGGAGCACTGAAGCTTTCTTT
NA | TRBJ2-3 | many | TRBV4-1 | CASSQGGYTDTQYF | TGCGCCAGCAGCCAAGGAGGGTACACAGATACGCAGTATTTT
NA | TRBJ2-7 | many | TRBV4-2 | CASSQGLAWTPEQYF | TGTGCCAGCAGCCAAGGGCTAGCGTGGACTCCCGAGCAGTACTTC
TRBD1 | TRBJ1-1 | NA | TRBV30 | CAWSDRGTAEAFF | TGTGCCTGGAGTGACAGGGGGACAGCTGAAGCTTTCTTT
TRBD1 | TRBJ2-1 | few | TRBV12-3/TRBV12-4 | CASSLSFGGQGRSSYNEQFF | TGTGCCAGCAGTTTGTCTTTCGGTGGACAGGGCCGTAGCTCCTACAATGAGCAGTTCTTC
NA | TRBJ2-5 | many | TRBV5-1 | CASSLEPGSQETQYF | TGCGCCAGCAGCTTGGAACCGGGATCGCAAGAGACCCAGTACTTC
NA | TRBJ1-5 | many | TRBV12-3/TRBV12-4 | CASSLGRVQYNPQHF | TGTGCCAGCAGTTTAGGGAGGGTTCAATATAATCCCCAGCATTTT
NA | TRBJ2-1 | NA | TRBV14 | CASRNGHNEQFF | TGTGCCAGCAGAAACGGCCACAATGAGCAGTTCTTC
NA | TRBJ2-3 | NA | TRBV7-2 | CASRHGGDTQYF | TGTGCCAGCAGACACGGGGGAGATACGCAGTATTTT
NA | TRBJ2-3 | few | TRBV18 | CASSPRYDTQYF | TGTGCCAGCTCGCCTCGGTACGATACGCAGTATTTT